Sequencing of this T cell receptor (beta chain) was carried out in a study of tumor-infiltrating lymphocytes in primary liver carcinoma. Study-level background: Samples gave roughly 3.65 to 7.5 million productive TCRbeta reads, similar across tissue types. General study findings and limits: Significantly greater top-250-clone fractions characterized tumors relative to blood (p = 0.039).

Blood RNA came from unsorted whole blood; germline DNA was also extracted. With respect to this clonotype: Its target is not known.

TCR beta cDNA was made from approximately 540 ng total RNA with a constant-region primer. Slightly modified ARM-PCR with three nested multiplex PCR rounds yielded TCR beta libraries. Researchers ran the first two PCR rounds for roughly 10 cycles each with TRBV1-TRBV30 forward primers and a C-beta reverse primer. TCRdb reanalysed the multiplex PCR reads using MiXCR and keeps one entry per CDR3 protein. The table shows 330,000 or so distinct CDR3 sequences, with around 60% occurring only once. The CDR3 has 14 amino acids. V was shortened by 5 bases and J by 7 bases, with 17 bases between the two germline ends. Germline CDR1 reads LGHNA; CDR2 reads YSLEER.

What was sequenced was peripheral blood. The clonotype comes from a man aged 35-49 years with primary liver carcinoma and hepatitis B virus infection. The chain is built from TRBV4-3 and TRBJ1-2, with D hard to call. This CDR3 is CASSVDPGIGGYTF. CDR3 sequence (DNA): TGCGCCAGCAGCGTAGACCCGGGGATCGGTGGCTACACCTTC.